Each of the 25 T cell receptor beta chains below was sequenced from the same sample in a study of OX40 agonist ivuxolimab in advanced cancers. TCRdb's table, derived via immunoSEQ multiplex PCR, lists solely in-frame clones and lacks some. The table shows roughly 15,000 clones, with 85% to 90% occurring only once. Sequenced material: CD4+ or CD8+ T cells sorted from blood, taken in a trial of the OX40 agonist ivuxolimab. The receptor set was obtained from an adult with an advanced solid tumor such as melanoma, head and neck, liver or kidney cancer.

This clone is termed medium-sized. V is TRBV13 and J is TRBJ2-1; 12 nucleotides align to TRBD2. This CDR3 has 14 residues. CDR1 is PRHDT, CDR2 FYEKMQ, per germline (reference sequence). Trimming removed 8 bases from V and 9 bases from J; junction bases left unmatched: 8. The CDR3 region is CASGSTSGRGEQFF. Here the CDR3 DNA reads TGTGCCAGCGGTTCGACTAGCGGGAGAGGTGAGCAGTTCTTC.

The chain recombines TRBV27 with TRBJ2-3, with 13 bases aligning to TRBD2. This CDR3 has 17 residues. V was clipped by 5 bases and J by 6 bases; unmatched bases: 11. Germline values: CDR1 MNHEY, CDR2 SMNVEV (reference sequence). The CDR3: CASSPRLAGGLMDTQYF. The CDR3 DNA follows: TGTGCCAGCAGTCCGAGACTAGCGGGAGGTCTGATGGATACGCAGTATTTT.

The chain has TRBV4-1 and TRBJ2-7; the D is unclear. Germline CDR1 MGHRA, CDR2 YSYEKL. V shed 0 bases and J shed 4 bases, with 16 bases lying between them. The CDR3 has 16 amino acids. The CDR3 DNA sequence: TGCGCCAGCAGCCAAGAGTTAGGAGCGCCGGTGTACGAGCAGTACTTC. It encodes CASSQELGAPVYEQYF.

V gene TRBV10-3 combines with J gene TRBJ2-5; D is undetermined. This CDR3 is built from 12 residues. V lost 0 bases, J lost 5 bases, and 4 bases lay in between. The V gene's germline CDR1 is ENHRY and CDR2 SYGVKD. CDR3 bases: TGTGCCATCAGTGAGTCGAGGGAGACCCAGTACTTC. Its protein is CAISESRETQYF.

Note on this clone: One junction end does not reproduce the germline sequence, and a read error may be involved. V gene TRBV16 combines with J gene TRBJ2-1; 7 nucleotides line up with TRBD1. Per germline, CDR1 KGHSY and CDR2 FQNENV. The CDR3 is 12 residues long. This CDR3 reads CASSQGRGISIF. For the CDR3, the DNA is TGTGCCAGCAGCCAGGGCAGGGGGATATCGATCTTC.

The rearrangement links TRBV4-1 to TRBJ2-3; D unresolved. CDR3 length equals 18 residues. Trimming removed 0 bases from V and 2 bases from J, with 18 bases in between. The germline CDR1 and CDR2 sequences are MGHRA and YSYEKL. The CDR3 spells CASSQDDPRLTLTDTQYF. CDR3 DNA: TGCGCCAGCAGCCAAGACGATCCCCGATTAACCCTCACAGATACGCAGTATTTT.

The genes are TRBV4-2 and TRBJ2-3, with TRBD2 identical over 8 bases. CDR1 LGHNA and CDR2 YNFKEQ come from the germline V gene. V lost 1 base, J lost 3 bases, and 3 bases stayed unmatched. The CDR3 runs 15 residues. CDR3 sequence reads: CASSQAGGPTDTQYF. Written as DNA, the CDR3 is TGTGCCAGCAGCCAAGCGGGGGGGCCGACAGATACGCAGTATTTT.

The chain recombines TRBV6-1 with TRBJ1-5; a possible D gene is TRBD1 (5 bases). The CDR3 loop spans 16 amino acids. Germline CDR1 is MNHNS and CDR2 is SASEGT. The V end lost 4 bases, the J end lost 0 bases, and 13 bases lay between the germline ends. CDR3 nucleotide sequence: TGTGCCAGCAGTGGCGGGGCCCCTTATAGCAATCAGCCCCAGCATTTT. Amino acid sequence: CASSGGAPYSNQPQHF.

The chain couples TRBV19 to TRBJ1-3; D not certain. V was trimmed by 1 base and J by 0 bases, leaving 7 bases between them. Germline V gene sequence: CDR1 LNHDA, CDR2 SQIVND (reference sequence). The CDR3 loop spans 15 amino acids. The CDR3 DNA sequence: TGTGCCAGTAGTATAGGGCATTTCTCTGGAAACACCATATATTTT. This encodes CASSIGHFSGNTIYF. Full variable domain (rest looked up from reference TRBV19 and TRBJ1-3): DGGITQSPKYLFRKEGQNVTLSCEQNLNHDAMYWYRQDPGQGLRLIYYSQIVNDFQKGDIAEGYSVSREKKESFPLTVTSAQKNPTAFYLCASSIGHFSGNTIYFGEGSWLTVV.

The CDR3 spells CASSLVGGPSSYNEQFF. The CDR3 DNA follows: TGTGCCAGCAGCTTGGTCGGGGGACCGAGCTCCTACAATGAGCAGTTCTTC. The chain employs TRBV5-6 and TRBJ2-1, with a possible D match to TRBD2 (6 bases). The CDR3 covers 17 residues. Germline CDR1 is SGHDT and CDR2 is YYEEEE. V lost 0 bases and J 0 bases, leaving 13 bases between the germline ends.

The rearrangement joins TRBV2 to TRBJ2-7; possible D gene TRBD2, 5 bases. The CDR3 is 14 residues long. The V gene lost 7 bases and the J gene lost 2 bases, with 15 bases spanning the gap. The germline CDR1 and CDR2 sequences are SNHLY and FYNNEI. CDR3 region: CASTPRAGPYEQYF. The CDR3 DNA reads TGTGCCAGCACCCCCCGGGCGGGCCCCTACGAGCAGTACTTC.

V usage is TRBV13 and J usage is TRBJ2-1; D is tentatively TRBD1 or TRBD2 (5 bases each). This CDR3 contains 14 residues. Deletions cut 4 bases from V and 5 bases from J, with 12 bases between. Germline loops: CDR1 PRHDT, CDR2 FYEKMQ (reference sequence). For the CDR3, the DNA is TGTGCCAGCAGCTCCCCGGGACGAGACAATGAGCAGTTCTTC. This gives the protein CASSSPGRDNEQFF.

The chain uses TRBV27 and TRBJ2-6; D tentatively reads TRBD1 or TRBD2 (6 bases each). Germline CDR1 and CDR2: MNHEY and SMNVEV (reference sequence). The CDR3 length is 18 residues. V was pared by 5 bases and J by 2 bases, with 19 bases between. As DNA, the CDR3 is TGTGCCAGCAGTAGCCGGGGGCAGGGGCTTGCTGGGGCCAACGTCCTGACTTTC. Translating gives CASSSRGQGLAGANVLTF. Combining the CDR3 with reference TRBV27 and TRBJ2-6 gives the whole variable domain EAQVTQNPRYLITVTGKKLTVTCSQNMNHEYMSWYRQDPGLGLRQIYYSMNVEVTDKGDVPEGYKVSRKEKRNFPLILESPSPNQTSLYFCASSSRGQGLAGANVLTFGAGSRLTVL.

CDR3 protein: CASSDDRGAYGYTF. For the CDR3, the DNA is TGTGCCAGCAGTGACGACAGGGGGGCCTATGGCTACACCTTC. The chain has TRBV2 and TRBJ1-2; 9 bases align to TRBD1. Germline CDR1 reads SNHLY; CDR2 reads FYNNEI. Trimming removed 3 bases from V and 4 bases from J; junction bases left unmatched: 3. CDR3 length: 14 residues.

This chain links TRBV19 with TRBJ2-3; TRBD1 matches 10 bases. The CDR3 covers 16 residues. Germline CDR1 reads LNHDA; CDR2 reads SQIVND (reference sequence). V lost 5 bases and J lost 5; bases outside the gene matches: 10. The DNA for the CDR3 is TGTGCCAGTAGTGCCCCCGGGACAGGGGAGATAGATACGCAGTATTTT. The encoded protein is CASSAPGTGEIDTQYF.

The chain employs TRBV7-6 and TRBJ1-2; 7 bases fit TRBD1. The CDR3 has 18 residues. The trim removed 5 bases at V and 7 bases at J, leaving 22 bases unmatched. Germline V gene lookup returns CDR1 SGHVS and CDR2 FNYEAQ. This CDR3 is CASSQLNEEGAPLLGYTF. In DNA, the CDR3 is TGTGCCAGCAGCCAACTAAATGAGGAGGGGGCGCCCCTCCTTGGCTACACCTTC.

The rearrangement links TRBV21-1 to TRBJ2-7; the D call of TRBD2 is as the table states it, not checked on the DNA. TRBV21-1 is a listed pseudogene. The CDR3 has 14 amino acids. In DNA, the CDR3 is TGTGCCAGCAGCCCCCGGAGGAGCGGGAACGAGCAGTACTTC. Residues: CASSPRRSGNEQYF.

The chain uses TRBV19 and TRBJ2-3; 8 bases match TRBD2. The germline V gene has CDR1 LNHDA and CDR2 SQIVND (reference sequence). Unmatched junction bases numbered 9, after V lost 3 bases and J lost 7 bases. This CDR3 has 15 amino acids. The CDR3 here is CASSIGGEGRYTQYF. The CDR3 DNA reads TGTGCCAGTAGTATCGGGGGGGAGGGCCGGTATACGCAGTATTTT.

CDR3: CASSMMALPRTGVNSPLHF. In nucleotides, the CDR3 is TGTGCCAGTAGTATGATGGCCCTTCCCCGGACAGGGGTGAATTCACCCCTCCACTTT. The rearrangement joins TRBV19 to TRBJ1-6; 9 bases fit TRBD1. Germline values: CDR1 LNHDA, CDR2 SQIVND (reference sequence). The J segment lost 7 bases and the V segment lost 3 bases, leaving 16 bases of the junction unmatched. The CDR3 is made up of 19 amino acids.

Comments on this clone: Different DNA sequences within this sample yield the same CDR3. The CDR3 spells CASSVEGGELFF. CDR3 nucleotide sequence: TGTGCCAGCAGCGTAGAGGGCGGGGAGCTGTTTTTT. V is TRBV9 and J is TRBJ2-2; no firm D call. The germline gives CDR1 SGDLS, CDR2 YYNGEE. V was clipped by 0 bases and J by 7 bases, with 4 bases between them. The CDR3 is 12 residues long.

This chain joins TRBV4-1 and TRBJ2-5; 14 positions agree with TRBD2. The CDR3 totals 18 residues. V shed 4 bases and J 5 bases; nucleotides not matched to a gene: 12. Germline V gene data show CDR1 as MGHRA and CDR2 as YSYEKL. The DNA of the CDR3 is TGCGCCAGCAGCCCAGAAAGGGGACTAGCGGGAGTCCTGGAGACCCAGTACTTC. Amino acid sequence: CASSPERGLAGVLETQYF.

V gene TRBV5-1 combines with J gene TRBJ2-7; D perhaps matches TRBD2 (6 bases). This CDR3 contains 14 residues. V lost 2 bases, J lost 4 bases, and 13 bases lay in between. Per the germline V gene, CDR1 is SGHRS and CDR2 is YFSETQ. CDR3 DNA: TGCGCCAGCAGCTTAACGAGGAGGGGTTACGAGCAGTACTTC. Translating gives CASSLTRRGYEQYF.

J is TRBJ1-4 and V is TRBV4-3; D gene ambiguous. The CDR3 is 16 residues long. The V gene's germline CDR1 is LGHNA and CDR2 YSLEER. V lost 0 bases, J lost 0 bases, and 8 bases lay in between. DNA for the CDR3: TGCGCCAGCAGCCAAGAGCCCCGGGCAACTAATGAAAAACTGTTTTTT. Its translation is CASSQEPRATNEKLFF.

The chain links TRBV5-1 to TRBJ2-7, with D maybe TRBD1 (6 bases). Trimming shortened V by 2 bases and J by 2 bases, and 17 bases separated the two germline ends. Germline CDR1 reads SGHRS; CDR2 reads YFSETQ. The CDR3 covers 16 residues. In DNA, the CDR3 is TGCGCCAGCAGCTTTTCCCGACAGGTACCAACCTACGAGCAGTACTTC. Its translation is CASSFSRQVPTYEQYF. Full variable domain (rest looked up from reference TRBV5-1 and TRBJ2-7): KAGVTQTPRYLIKTRGQQVTLSCSPISGHRSVSWYQQTPGQGLQFLFEYFSETQRNKGNFPGRFSGRQFSNSRSEMNVSTLELGDSALYLCASSFSRQVPTYEQYFGPGTRLTVT.

The chain couples TRBV19 to TRBJ1-2; tentative D call: TRBD1 (6 bases). The ends were cut back, 7 bases at V and 1 base at J, with 16 bases in the middle. The CDR3 is 15 residues long. Germline lookup yields CDR1 LNHDA and CDR2 SQIVND (reference sequence). In nucleotides, the CDR3 is TGTGCCAGTACCCTACGACAGGAGATTAACTATGGCTACACCTTC. This translates into CASTLRQEINYGYTF.